These T cell receptor beta chains were read from a single sample in a study of beta chain features in type 1 diabetes. The protocol was immunoSEQ multiplex PCR, while the TCRdb copy is restricted to in-frame clones and leaves out a portion. The repertoire includes some 360,000 clones, 9.5% to 10% of them detected once, and less than 0.65% sits in the top ten. The sample taken for sequencing was central memory CD4+ T cells from blood. The receptor source for this set is a man between 25 and 39 years old with type 1 diabetes. Each CDR3 is given with its conserved first and last residue. D genes are given only for firm matches. A row's size may be missing; if present it is once, few, many or a size class.

>TRBV6-1|-|TRBD2|TRBJ2-3
CAGERGGTDTQYF
TGTGCCGGCGAACGGGGGGGCACAGATACGCAGTATTTT
>TRBV7-2|few|-|TRBJ2-3
CASSLRRFTDTQYF
TGTGCCAGCAGCTTGCGGCGGTTCACAGATACGCAGTATTTT
>TRBV7-8|once|-|TRBJ2-2
CARTGRQAPPGSCFF
-
>TRBV10-3|few|TRBD1|TRBJ1-1
CASSEVQGDTEAFF
TGTGCCAGCAGTGAAGTACAGGGGGACACTGAAGCTTTCTTT
>TRBV11-2|few|TRBD1|TRBJ2-4
CASSQPRDRGSLAKNIQYF
TGTGCCAGCAGCCAACCCCGGGACAGGGGGTCCCTAGCCAAAAACATTCAGTACTTC
>TRBV5-1|-|TRBD1|TRBJ1-4
CASSLQGASEKLFF
TGCGCCAGCAGTCTACAGGGGGCCTCGGAAAAACTGTTTTTT
>TRBV11-3|-|-|TRBJ2-1
CASSLFSGTPEQFF
TGTGCCAGCAGCTTATTCTCCGGGACCCCGGAGCAGTTCTTC
>TRBV7-9|-|TRBD2|TRBJ2-1
CASSVLAGENEQFF
TGTGCCAGCAGCGTACTAGCGGGAGAGAATGAGCAGTTCTTC
>TRBV5-1|-|-|TRBJ2-2
CASRPRLNTGELFF
TGCGCCAGCAGACCACGCCTGAACACCGGGGAGCTGTTTTTT
>TRBV29-1|-|TRBD2|TRBJ2-7
CSAGTSGNYEQYF
TGCAGCGCAGGGACTAGCGGGAACTACGAGCAGTACTTC
>TRBV27|few|-|TRBJ2-7
CASSSLYDRTVSSYEQYF
TGTGCCAGCAGTTCCCTATACGACAGGACAGTAAGCTCCTACGAGCAGTACTTC
>TRBV5-5|many|TRBD1|TRBJ1-4
CASSPGQWNEKLFF
TGTGCCAGCAGCCCGGGACAGTGGAATGAAAAACTGTTTTTT
>TRBV11-1|-|-|TRBJ2-5
CASTRGLNGETQYF
TGTGCCAGCACCCGGGGACTCAACGGAGAGACCCAGTACTTC
>TRBV5-1|few|-|TRBJ2-5
CASSGNRQETQYF
TGCGCCAGCAGTGGTAATAGACAAGAGACCCAGTACTTC
>TRBV18|many|-|TRBJ1-1
CASSPALETEAFF
TGTGCCAGCTCCCCTGCCCTCGAAACTGAAGCTTTCTTT
>TRBV29-1|-|-|TRBJ1-1
CSVAKSGASAFF
TGCAGCGTTGCAAAATCAGGCGCGTCGGCTTTCTTT
>TRBV19|many|-|TRBJ1-2
CASSTGRLGYTF
TGTGCCAGTAGTACTGGGCGGCTTGGCTACACCTTC
>TRBV2|-|TRBD1|TRBJ2-5
CANLQGQETQYF
TGTGCCAACTTACAGGGGCAAGAGACCCAGTACTTC
>TRBV19|many|TRBD2|TRBJ2-1
CASRQAGDWNEQFF
TGTGCCAGTAGGCAAGCGGGAGATTGGAATGAGCAGTTCTTC
>TRBV6-5|-|-|TRBJ2-4
CATAEQGTAKNIQYF
TGTGCCACCGCCGAACAGGGAACAGCCAAAAACATTCAGTACTTC
>TRBV28|many|TRBD1|TRBJ2-7
CASSPGQSTSYEQYF
TGTGCCAGCAGTCCGGGACAGTCAACTTCCTACGAGCAGTACTTC
>TRBV14|few|TRBD2|TRBJ2-7
CASLRGLAGETYEQYF
TGTGCCAGCCTACGGGGACTAGCGGGAGAGACCTACGAGCAGTACTTC
>TRBV9|many|TRBD1|TRBJ1-5
CASGDRGNQPQHF
TGTGCCAGCGGGGACAGGGGGAATCAGCCCCAGCATTTT
>TRBV27|-|-|TRBJ2-1
CASSRSGMTYNEQFF
TGTGCCAGCAGCCGGTCGGGAATGACCTACAATGAGCAGTTCTTC
>TRBV6-5|few|-|TRBJ2-5
CASSYRAPLLQETQYF
TGTGCCAGCAGTTACAGAGCTCCCCTCCTCCAAGAGACCCAGTACTTC
>TRBV6-6|few|-|TRBJ2-4
CASSPGLARGDIQYF
TGTGCCAGCAGCCCAGGACTGGCAAGGGGGGACATTCAGTACTTC
>TRBV2|-|-|TRBJ1-5
CASRGGPISQPQHF
TGTGCCAGTCGAGGCGGGCCGATATCTCAGCCCCAGCATTTT